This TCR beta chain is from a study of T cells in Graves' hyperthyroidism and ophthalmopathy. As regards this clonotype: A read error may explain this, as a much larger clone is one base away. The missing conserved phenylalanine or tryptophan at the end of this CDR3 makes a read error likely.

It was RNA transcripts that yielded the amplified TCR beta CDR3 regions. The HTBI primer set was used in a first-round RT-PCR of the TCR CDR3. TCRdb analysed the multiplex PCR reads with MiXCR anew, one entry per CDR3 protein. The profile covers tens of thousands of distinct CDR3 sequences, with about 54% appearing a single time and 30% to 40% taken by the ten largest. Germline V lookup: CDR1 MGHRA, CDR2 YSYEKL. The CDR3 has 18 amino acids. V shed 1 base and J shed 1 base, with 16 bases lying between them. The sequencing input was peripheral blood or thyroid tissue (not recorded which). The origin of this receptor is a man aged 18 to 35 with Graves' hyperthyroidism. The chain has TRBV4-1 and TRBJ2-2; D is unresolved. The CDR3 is CASSQVPVGYRNTGELFL. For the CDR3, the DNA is TGCGCCAGCAGCCAAGTTCCGGTTGGGTACAGGAACACCGGGGAGCTGTTTCTT.